The 30 T cell receptor beta chains presented below share a single source sample, sequenced in a study of human T cells and chemical hapten exposure. TCRdb processed the RACE reads anew with MiXCR; each CDR3 protein has one entry. The sample has 350,000 to 450,000 distinct CDR3 sequences; more than 4.5% are singletons. Specified time point: pre-sensitization, week 0. Treatment specified: therapeutic diphenylcyclopropenone sensitization with weekly scalp DPC. The sequenced sample was whole blood, obtained in connection with sensitization to the hapten diphenylcyclopropenone (DPC). Every receptor here comes from a woman aged 45-65 years with alopecia areata. Some clones in this sample may be carry-over from other donors' samples.

This clonotype has a count of ten or more. The chain uses TRBV7-6 and TRBJ2-7; D unclear. This CDR3 comprises 15 residues. The V gene lost 2 bases and the J gene lost 0 bases, with 11 bases spanning the gap. In germline, CDR1 is SGHVS, CDR2 FNYEAQ. The CDR3 region has the DNA TGTGCCAGCAGCTTAACGGCCCTAAGCTCCTACGAGCAGTACTTC. Encoded protein: CASSLTALSSYEQYF.

This clonotype was seen at least ten times. The chain recombines TRBV6-1 with TRBJ2-7; D ambiguous. V gave up 2 bases and J gave up 3 bases, with 5 bases separating them. Germline V gene lookup returns CDR1 MNHNS and CDR2 SASEGT. This CDR3 region has 12 residues. The CDR3 sequence: CASSEPNYEQYF. The CDR3 DNA is TGTGCCAGCAGTGAACCAAACTACGAGCAGTACTTC.

This clonotype was observed a handful of times. The rearrangement links TRBV6-2 or TRBV6-3 to TRBJ2-1, with 11 positions matching TRBD2. V was clipped by 2 bases and J by 7 bases; unmatched bases: 10. In germline, CDR1 is MNHEY, CDR2 SVGEGT. The CDR3 runs 17 residues. The CDR3 loop is CASSYVLAGVEWNEQFF. DNA of the CDR3: TGTGCCAGCAGTTACGTACTAGCGGGAGTAGAATGGAATGAGCAGTTCTTC.

Many counts were recorded for this clonotype. The V gene is TRBV25-1, the J gene TRBJ2-7; tentatively, D is TRBD1 (6 bases). Germline lookup yields CDR1 MGHDK and CDR2 SYGVNS. There are 15 residues in the CDR3. Trimming took off 3 bases at V and 0 bases at J, with 12 bases between the two ends. CDR3 nucleotides: TGTGCCAGCAGTGACGGGACACCCTTCTCCTACGAGCAGTACTTC. This sequence encodes CASSDGTPFSYEQYF.

The chain employs TRBV6-1 and TRBJ1-6; D gene unclear. Trimming stripped 1 base from V and 9 bases from J, with 13 bases between. The CDR3 loop spans 15 amino acids. Germline V gene data show CDR1 as MNHNS and CDR2 as SASEGT. CDR3 protein: CASSEGPQLGSPLHF. CDR3 bases: TGTGCCAGCAGTGAAGGGCCCCAGCTTGGTTCACCCCTCCACTTT.

V and J are TRBV25-1 and TRBJ1-2, with D possibly TRBD1 on 6 matching bases. Per germline, CDR1 MGHDK and CDR2 SYGVNS. Trimming stripped 3 bases from V and 4 bases from J, with 12 bases between. CDR3 length: 14 residues. This CDR3 reads CASSEPGAVYGYTF. In nucleotides, the CDR3 is TGTGCCAGCAGTGAGCCAGGGGCCGTCTATGGCTACACCTTC.

This clonotype was detected many times. The chain uses TRBV7-9 and TRBJ1-1; D is undetermined. Germline lookup yields CDR1 SEHNR and CDR2 FQNEAQ (reference sequence). The CDR3 spans 14 residues. With 1 base removed from V and 1 base from J, the gap between germline ends came to 7 bases. CDR3 protein: CASSLVGRNTEAFF. CDR3 in DNA: TGTGCCAGCAGCTTAGTTGGGAGGAACACTGAAGCTTTCTTT. The whole variable domain, remainder taken from reference TRBV7-9 and TRBJ1-1, is DTGVSQNPRHKITKRGQNVTFRCDPISEHNRLYWYRQTLGQGPEFLTYFQNEAQLEKSRLLSDRFSAERPKGSFSTLEIQRTEQGDSAMYLCASSLVGRNTEAFFGQGTRLTVV.

This clonotype was recorded many times. The chain is built from TRBV7-9 and TRBJ2-6; TRBD1 matches 7 bases. Germline V CDR1 and CDR2: SEHNR, FQNEAQ (reference sequence). The CDR3 loop spans 15 amino acids. Losses at the gene ends were 5 bases for V and 2 bases for J; bases not matched to a gene: 3. The CDR3: CASSGQVPGANVLTF. CDR3 coding DNA: TGTGCCAGCAGCGGACAGGTCCCTGGGGCCAACGTCCTGACTTTC.

This clonotype was observed at least ten times. V and J are TRBV5-6 and TRBJ1-1; possibly TRBD1 for D (6 bases). The CDR3 is 15 residues long. V lost 7 bases to trimming and J lost 0 bases, with 16 bases between them. Germline lookup yields CDR1 SGHDT and CDR2 YYEEEE. This CDR3 reads CASQTQGHLNTEAFF. CDR3 DNA: TGTGCCAGCCAAACCCAGGGACACTTGAACACTGAAGCTTTCTTT.

This clonotype appeared a few times. CDR3 loop: CASSLSSPANTF. The DNA for the CDR3 is TGTGCCAGCAGTCTTAGTTCCCCTGCGAACACCTTC. The chain is built from TRBV12-3 or TRBV12-4 and TRBJ1-2; D gene unclear. CDR3 length: 12 residues. V was clipped by 5 bases and J by 12 bases, with 16 bases between them.

This clonotype appeared many times. The V call is TRBV7-6, the J call TRBJ2-3; D is possibly TRBD2 (7 bases). V was pared by 0 bases and J by 2 bases, with 15 bases between. CDR1 is SGHVS, CDR2 FNYEAQ, per germline. This CDR3 region has 17 residues. In DNA form, the CDR3 reads TGTGCCAGCAGCTTAGCGTTTGCGGGGGCCTTCACAGATACGCAGTATTTT. Its translation is CASSLAFAGAFTDTQYF. Complete variable domain (other parts from reference TRBV7-6 and TRBJ2-3): GAGVSQSPRYKVTKRGQDVALRCDPISGHVSLYWYRQALGQGPEFLTYFNYEAQQDKSGLPNDRFSAERPEGSISTLTIQRTEQRDSAMYRCASSLAFAGAFTDTQYFGPGTRLTVL.

This clonotype was seen many times. The chain couples TRBV30 to TRBJ1-6, with 9 nucleotides matching TRBD1. V was pared by 1 base and J by 0 bases, with 1 base of the junction left unmatched. Per germline, CDR1 GTSNPN and CDR2 SVGIG (reference sequence). The CDR3 runs 16 residues. The CDR3 coding sequence is TGTGCCTGGAGTGGACAGGGGGGCTCCTATAATTCACCCCTCCACTTT. Protein sequence: CAWSGQGGSYNSPLHF.

This clonotype occurred many times. The chain uses TRBV20-1 and TRBJ1-5; tentative D call: TRBD1 (5 bases). Germline V gene sequence: CDR1 DFQATT, CDR2 SNEGSKA (reference sequence). There are 14 residues in the CDR3. The V gene lost 0 bases and the J gene lost 5 bases, with 11 bases spanning the gap. The CDR3 bases are TGCAGTGCTAGAGATCGGCAGGGCCATCAGCCCCAGCATTTT. Its translation is CSARDRQGHQPQHF.

In its sample, this clonotype was seen a few times. This rearrangement joins TRBV12-3 or TRBV12-4 to TRBJ1-4, with 8 bases identical to TRBD1. V shed 8 bases, J shed 6 bases, and the junction held 5 bases outside the gene matches. CDR3 length: 13 residues. The CDR3 loop reads CASARTGYEKLFF. CDR3 sequence (DNA): TGTGCCAGCGCCCGGACAGGGTATGAAAAACTGTTTTTT.

This clonotype was seen ten or more times. The chain links TRBV27 to TRBJ1-4; maybe TRBD1 (5 bases). Germline CDR1 reads MNHEY; CDR2 reads SMNVEV (reference sequence). Trimming left V 4 bases short and J 9 bases short, with 15 bases between. The CDR3 runs to 14 residues. This CDR3 is CASSSGYNWKKLFF. CDR3 nucleotides: TGTGCCAGCAGTTCAGGGTATAATTGGAAAAAACTGTTTTTT. The variable domain in full, completed from reference TRBV27 and TRBJ1-4, reads EAQVTQNPRYLITVTGKKLTVTCSQNMNHEYMSWYRQDPGLGLRQIYYSMNVEVTDKGDVPEGYKVSRKEKRNFPLILESPSPNQTSLYFCASSSGYNWKKLFFGSGTQLSVL.

This clonotype was observed many times. Relative to the germline gene, one junction end is altered; a read error may explain this. The V gene is TRBV12-3 or TRBV12-4, the J gene TRBJ2-7; tentatively, D is TRBD2 (5 bases). The CDR3 is 12 amino acids. The DNA of the CDR3 is TGTGCCACACGTTCAGGTGCCACCCCCGGGAACTTC. Translated: CATRSGATPGNF.

V gene TRBV2 combines with J gene TRBJ1-2; the D is unclear. The germline gives CDR1 SNHLY, CDR2 FYNNEI. There are 13 residues in the CDR3. V lost 3 bases and J 7 bases, leaving 12 bases between the germline ends. CDR3 region: CASSDLNDPGYTF. The CDR3 DNA reads as TGTGCCAGCAGTGATTTGAATGACCCTGGCTACACCTTC.

This clonotype was detected only a few times. This chain uses TRBV11-2 with TRBJ1-1, with 7 bases that match TRBD1. Germline trimming cut 1 base from V and 9 bases from J; bases unmatched to any gene: 5. Germline values: CDR1 SGHAT, CDR2 FQNNGV. The CDR3 extends over 13 amino acids. DNA for the CDR3: TGTGCCAGCAGCTTAGGGGAGAGGGGGCAAGCTTTCTTT. Translation: CASSLGERGQAFF.

The rearrangement uses TRBV20-1 and TRBJ1-2; D is possibly TRBD1 (5 bases). Deletions cut 5 bases from V and 4 bases from J, with 14 bases between. This CDR3 contains 13 residues. Per germline, CDR1 DFQATT and CDR2 SNEGSKA (reference sequence). The chain's CDR3 is CSAGKGSGYGYTF. The CDR3, as DNA: TGCAGTGCTGGTAAGGGGTCGGGCTATGGCTACACCTTC.

The table lists this clonotype with many counts. The genes are TRBV3-1 and TRBJ1-4, with D uncertain. CDR3 length: 12 amino acids. The V gene's germline CDR1 is LGHDT and CDR2 YNNKEL (reference sequence). V dropped 2 bases and J dropped 8 bases, with 6 bases sitting between them. The CDR3 DNA sequence: TGTGCCAGCAGCCAATCGAAAGAAAAACTGTTTTTT. Translation: CASSQSKEKLFF. Drawing the rest from reference TRBV3-1 and TRBJ1-4, the complete variable domain is DTAVSQTPKYLVTQMGNDKSIKCEQNLGHDTMYWYKQDSKKFLKIMFSYNNKELIINETVPNRFSPKSPDKAHLNLHINSLELGDSAVYFCASSQSKEKLFFGSGTQLSVL.

This clonotype was recorded many times. The gene calls are TRBV4-1 and TRBJ2-1; no clear D. Per the germline V gene, CDR1 is MGHRA and CDR2 is YSYEKL. With 0 bases removed from V and 7 bases from J, the gap between germline ends came to 13 bases. This CDR3 is built from 15 residues. The CDR3 DNA follows: TGCGCCAGCAGCCAAGATAAGGGCTACTTAAATGAGCAGTTCTTC. Translating gives CASSQDKGYLNEQFF.

A few counts support this clonotype. The chain employs TRBV7-9 and TRBJ2-3, with no clear D. The germline CDR1 and CDR2 sequences are SEHNR and FQNEAQ (reference sequence). With 5 bases removed from V and 0 bases from J, the gap between germline ends came to 9 bases. The CDR3 totals 14 residues. The CDR3 DNA reads TGTGCCAGCAGCCGAAGTTCTAGCACAGATACGCAGTATTTT. Its translation is CASSRSSSTDTQYF.

The J gene is TRBJ2-4, the V gene TRBV6-6; TRBD2 might be the D (5 bases). V dropped 7 bases and J dropped 6 bases, with 16 bases sitting between them. CDR1 and CDR2 from the germline V gene are MNHNY and SVGAGI (reference sequence). CDR3 length equals 14 residues. This chain's CDR3 is CASILDGMANIQYF. In DNA, the CDR3 is TGTGCCAGCATCCTTGACGGGATGGCAAACATTCAGTACTTC.

This rearrangement joins TRBV30 to TRBJ2-2; D is unresolved. The CDR3 contains 12 residues. Germline CDR1 GTSNPN, CDR2 SVGIG (reference sequence). V shed 5 bases and J shed 6 bases, with 10 bases lying between them. In DNA, the CDR3 is TGTGCCTGGGCGCAGAGGTCCGGGGAGCTGTTTTTT. Translation gives CAWAQRSGELFF.

This clonotype was counted many times. CDR3 nucleotide sequence: TGTGCCAGCAGTTTAAGAGTTCAGTTCCAAGAGACCCAGTACTTC. Protein product: CASSLRVQFQETQYF. The chain recombines TRBV12-3 or TRBV12-4 with TRBJ2-5; D unclear. V gave up 2 bases and J gave up 1 base, with 11 bases separating them. CDR3 length: 15 amino acids.

This clonotype was detected ten times or more. This chain links TRBV30 with TRBJ2-1, with 12 bases matching TRBD2. This CDR3 is 13 amino acids long. In germline, CDR1 is GTSNPN, CDR2 SVGIG (reference sequence). V trimming: 7 bases; J trimming: 13 bases; junction bases outside the gene matches: 11. CDR3 loop: CASSLTSGSTQFF. The DNA for the CDR3 is TGTGCCTCGTCCCTGACTAGCGGGAGTACCCAGTTCTTC.

This clonotype has more than one count but fewer than ten. This sequence joins TRBV5-1 and TRBJ1-1, with TRBD1 matching over 8 bases. CDR1 is SGHRS and CDR2 is YFSETQ in the germline V gene. With V trimmed by 0 bases and J by 4 bases, 5 bases remained unmatched. This CDR3 has 15 residues. CDR3 in DNA: TGCGCCAGCAGCTTGGCACAGGGGGGCGGCACTGAAGCTTTCTTT. It yields the protein CASSLAQGGGTEAFF.

At least ten counts were recorded for this clonotype. CDR3 bases: TGCGCCAGCAGCCCCCCTGCCGGGAGGGCAGATACGCAGTATTTT. It encodes CASSPPAGRADTQYF. The chain recombines TRBV5-1 with TRBJ2-3, with 8 bases that match TRBD2. CDR1 is SGHRS and CDR2 is YFSETQ in the germline V gene. The V gene end was trimmed by 4 bases and the J gene end by 4 bases; junction bases not matched to a gene: 8. The CDR3 sequence is 15 residues long.

The chain carries TRBV12-3 or TRBV12-4 and TRBJ1-1; TRBD1 is a possible D gene (6 bases). The CDR3 covers 14 residues. Trimming pared 7 bases from V and 4 bases from J, leaving 16 bases between. The CDR3 loop is CASTLTGRGTEAFF. The CDR3 coding sequence is TGTGCCAGCACCCTCACAGGGAGGGGCACTGAAGCTTTCTTT.

This clonotype was counted many times. The chain is built from TRBV9 and TRBJ2-7, with D possibly matching TRBD2 (7 bases). The CDR3 runs to 14 residues. Per germline, CDR1 SGDLS and CDR2 YYNGEE. With 0 bases removed from V and 6 bases from J, the gap between germline ends came to 13 bases. Written as DNA, the CDR3 is TGTGCCAGCAGCGTAGAGGGAGGGGGAGGCGAGCAGTACTTC. It translates to CASSVEGGGGEQYF.